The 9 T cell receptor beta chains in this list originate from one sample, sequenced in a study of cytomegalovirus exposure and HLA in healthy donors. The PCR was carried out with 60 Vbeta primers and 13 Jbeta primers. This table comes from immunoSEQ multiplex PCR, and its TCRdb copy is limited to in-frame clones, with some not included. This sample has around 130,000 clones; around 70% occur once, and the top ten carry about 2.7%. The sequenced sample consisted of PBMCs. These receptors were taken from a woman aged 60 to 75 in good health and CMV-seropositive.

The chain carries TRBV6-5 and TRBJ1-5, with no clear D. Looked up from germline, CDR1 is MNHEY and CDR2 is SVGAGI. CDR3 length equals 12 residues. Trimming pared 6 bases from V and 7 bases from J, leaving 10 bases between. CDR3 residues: CASRCQLQPQHF. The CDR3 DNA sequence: TGTGCCAGCAGGTGTCAGTTACAGCCCCAGCATTTT.

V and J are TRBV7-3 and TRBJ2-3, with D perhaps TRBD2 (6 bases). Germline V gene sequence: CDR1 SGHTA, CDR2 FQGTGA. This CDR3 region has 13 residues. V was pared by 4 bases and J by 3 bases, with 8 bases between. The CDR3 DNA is TGTGCCAGCAGCTCTCGGGGGACAGATACGCAGTATTTT. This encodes CASSSRGTDTQYF.

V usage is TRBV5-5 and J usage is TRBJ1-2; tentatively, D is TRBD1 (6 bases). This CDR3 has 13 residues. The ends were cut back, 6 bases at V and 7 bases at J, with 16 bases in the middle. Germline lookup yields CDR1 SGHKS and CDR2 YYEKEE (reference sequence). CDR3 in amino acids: CASNIRGAGGYTF. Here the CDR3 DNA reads TGTGCCAGCAACATCCGGGGGGCGGGTGGCTACACCTTC.

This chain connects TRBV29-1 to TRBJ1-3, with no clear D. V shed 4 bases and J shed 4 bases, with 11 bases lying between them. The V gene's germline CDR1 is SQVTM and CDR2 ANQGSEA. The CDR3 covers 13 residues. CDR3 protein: CSVAGLVGNTIYF. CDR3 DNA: TGCAGCGTTGCGGGTTTAGTCGGAAACACCATATATTTT.

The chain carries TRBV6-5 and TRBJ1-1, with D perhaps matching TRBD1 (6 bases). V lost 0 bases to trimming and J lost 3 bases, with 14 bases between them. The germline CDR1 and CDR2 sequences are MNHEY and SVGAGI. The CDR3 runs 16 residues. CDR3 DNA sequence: TGTGCCAGCAGTTACTCTGCGGGGGCTGGGGACACTGAAGCTTTCTTT. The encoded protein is CASSYSAGAGDTEAFF.

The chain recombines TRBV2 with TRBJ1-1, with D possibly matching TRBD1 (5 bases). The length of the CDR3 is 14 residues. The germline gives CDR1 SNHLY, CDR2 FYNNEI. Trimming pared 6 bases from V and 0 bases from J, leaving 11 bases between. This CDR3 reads CASSPQVMNTEAFF. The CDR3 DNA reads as TGTGCCAGCAGCCCACAGGTCATGAACACTGAAGCTTTCTTT.

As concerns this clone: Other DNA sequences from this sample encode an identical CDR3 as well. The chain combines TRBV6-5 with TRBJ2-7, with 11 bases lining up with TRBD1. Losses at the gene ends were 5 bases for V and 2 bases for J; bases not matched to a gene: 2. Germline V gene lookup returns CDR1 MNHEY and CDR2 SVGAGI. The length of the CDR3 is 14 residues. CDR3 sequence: CASSPGQGAYEQYF. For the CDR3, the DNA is TGTGCCAGCAGTCCGGGACAGGGGGCCTACGAGCAGTACTTC.

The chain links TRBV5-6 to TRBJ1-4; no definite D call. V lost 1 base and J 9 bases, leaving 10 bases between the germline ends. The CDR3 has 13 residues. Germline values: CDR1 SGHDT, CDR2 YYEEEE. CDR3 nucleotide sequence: TGTGCCAGCAGCTTGTTCCTTGAGAAAAAACTGTTTTTT. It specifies CASSLFLEKKLFF.

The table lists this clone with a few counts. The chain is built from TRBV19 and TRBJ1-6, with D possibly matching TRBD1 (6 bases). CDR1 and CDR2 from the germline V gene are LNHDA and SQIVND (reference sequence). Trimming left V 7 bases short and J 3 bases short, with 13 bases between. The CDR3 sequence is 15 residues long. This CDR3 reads CASTQTGIYNSPLHF. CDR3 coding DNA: TGTGCCAGTACCCAAACAGGGATCTATAATTCACCCCTCCACTTT. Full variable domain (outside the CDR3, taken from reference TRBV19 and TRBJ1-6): DGGITQSPKYLFRKEGQNVTLSCEQNLNHDAMYWYRQDPGQGLRLIYYSQIVNDFQKGDIAEGYSVSREKKESFPLTVTSAQKNPTAFYLCASTQTGIYNSPLHFGNGTRLTVT.